A single count supports the clone carrying this TCR beta chain. The target antigen is unknown. This record belongs to a study of brain T cells in children with intractable seizures. Study results and caveats: Only CDR3 sequence similarity suggested viral specificity, without known HCMV serostatus.

The protocol was immunoSEQ multiplex PCR, while the TCRdb copy is restricted to in-frame clones and leaves out a portion. The table shows approximately 41,000 clones, with more than 80% occurring only once. The germline V gene encodes CDR1 SGHAT and CDR2 FQNNGV. CDR3 length: 15 residues. The V gene lost 2 bases and the J gene lost 5 bases, with 15 bases spanning the gap. The sequenced cases were selected for having the highest brain T cell transcript signatures. Before surgery, patients took at least one anti-epileptic drug. This receptor was identified in a girl aged 2-10 years with tuberous sclerosis and intractable seizures. V and J are TRBV11-2 and TRBJ1-2; D might be TRBD1 (6 bases). Sequencing used peripheral blood, obtained at surgery. CDR3 sequence: CASSLKQGGTYGYTF. The CDR3 nucleotides read TGTGCCAGCAGCTTAAAACAGGGAGGAACATATGGCTACACCTTC. Full variable domain (remainder filled in from reference TRBV11-2 and TRBJ1-2): EAGVAQSPRYKIIEKRQSVAFWCNPISGHATLYWYQQILGQGPKLLIQFQNNGVVDDSQLPKDRFSAERLKGVDSTLKIQPAKLEDSAVYLCASSLKQGGTYGYTFGSGTRLTVV.